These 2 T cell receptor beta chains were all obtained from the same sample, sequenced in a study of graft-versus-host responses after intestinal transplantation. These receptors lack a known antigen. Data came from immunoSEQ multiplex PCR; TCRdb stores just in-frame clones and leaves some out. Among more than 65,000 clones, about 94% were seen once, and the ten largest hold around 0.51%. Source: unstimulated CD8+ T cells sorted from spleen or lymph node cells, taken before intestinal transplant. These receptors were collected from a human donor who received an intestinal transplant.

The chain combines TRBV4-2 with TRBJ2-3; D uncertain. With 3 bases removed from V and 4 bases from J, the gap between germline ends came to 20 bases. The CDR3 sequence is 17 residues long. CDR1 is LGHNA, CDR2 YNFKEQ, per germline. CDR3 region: CASSHPHWMLGADTQYF. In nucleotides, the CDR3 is TGTGCCAGCAGCCATCCCCACTGGATGCTTGGGGCAGATACGCAGTATTTT.

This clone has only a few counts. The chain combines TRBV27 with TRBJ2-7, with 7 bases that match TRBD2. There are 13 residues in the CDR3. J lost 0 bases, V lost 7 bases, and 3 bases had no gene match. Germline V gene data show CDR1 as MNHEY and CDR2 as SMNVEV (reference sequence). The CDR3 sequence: CASTGGSSYEQYF. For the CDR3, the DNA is TGTGCCAGCACGGGAGGCAGCTCCTACGAGCAGTACTTC.